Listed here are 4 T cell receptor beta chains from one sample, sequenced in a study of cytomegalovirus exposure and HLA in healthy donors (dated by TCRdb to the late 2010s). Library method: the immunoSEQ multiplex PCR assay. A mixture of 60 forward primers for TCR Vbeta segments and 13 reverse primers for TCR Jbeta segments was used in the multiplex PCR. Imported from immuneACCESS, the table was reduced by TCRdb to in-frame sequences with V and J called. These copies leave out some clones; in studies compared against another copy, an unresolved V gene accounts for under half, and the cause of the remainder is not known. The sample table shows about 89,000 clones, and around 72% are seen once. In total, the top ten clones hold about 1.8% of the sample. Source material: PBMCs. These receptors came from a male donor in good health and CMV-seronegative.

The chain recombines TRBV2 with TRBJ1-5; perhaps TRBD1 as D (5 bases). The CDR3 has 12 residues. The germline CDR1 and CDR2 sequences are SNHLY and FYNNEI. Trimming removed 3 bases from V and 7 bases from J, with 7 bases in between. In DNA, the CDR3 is TGTGCCAGCAGTGAGACAGTACAGCCCCAGCATTTT. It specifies CASSETVQPQHF.

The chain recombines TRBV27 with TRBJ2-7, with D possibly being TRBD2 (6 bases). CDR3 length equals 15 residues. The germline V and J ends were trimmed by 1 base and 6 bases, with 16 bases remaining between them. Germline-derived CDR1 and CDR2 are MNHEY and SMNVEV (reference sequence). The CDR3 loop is CASSLYRERPGEQYF. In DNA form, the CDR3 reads TGTGCCAGCAGTTTATACCGGGAGAGACCGGGCGAGCAGTACTTC.

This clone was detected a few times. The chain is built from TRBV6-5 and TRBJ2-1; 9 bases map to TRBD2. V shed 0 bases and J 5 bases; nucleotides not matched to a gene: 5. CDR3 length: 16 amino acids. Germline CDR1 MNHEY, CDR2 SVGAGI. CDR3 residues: CASSYSELAGNNEQFF. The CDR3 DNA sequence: TGTGCCAGCAGTTACTCGGAGCTAGCGGGAAACAATGAGCAGTTCTTC.

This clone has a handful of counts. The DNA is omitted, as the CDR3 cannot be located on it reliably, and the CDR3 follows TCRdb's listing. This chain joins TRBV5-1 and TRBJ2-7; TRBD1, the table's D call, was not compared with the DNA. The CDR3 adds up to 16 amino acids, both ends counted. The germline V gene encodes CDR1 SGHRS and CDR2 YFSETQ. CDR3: CASSFGPGQGWSEQYF.